These 14 T cell receptor beta chains came from one sample sequenced in a study of blood T cell repertoires in COVID-19. The assay was immunoSEQ multiplex PCR, and TCRdb's table has in-frame clones only and misses some. Here the sample spans around 51,000 clones, less than 95% being singletons. Input material: peripheral blood. The receptor set was obtained from a man between 65 and 85 years old with acute or convalescent COVID-19.

This chain connects TRBV6-5 to TRBJ2-7; weak D call: TRBD2 (5 bases). Per germline, CDR1 MNHEY and CDR2 SVGAGI. V was pared by 5 bases and J by 0 bases, with 11 bases between. This CDR3 comprises 14 residues. CDR3 bases: TGTGCCAGCAGTCCCTCGCGGGTCTCCTACGAGCAGTACTTC. Residues: CASSPSRVSYEQYF.

The chain is built from TRBV11-3 and TRBJ2-3, with D unclear. This CDR3 region has 13 residues. The ends were cut back, 5 bases at V and 3 bases at J, with 9 bases in the middle. Germline V gene data show CDR1 as SGHNT and CDR2 as YENEEA. In nucleotides, the CDR3 is TGTGCCAGCAGCCGGTCAGGAACAGATACGCAGTATTTT. This translates into CASSRSGTDTQYF.

The chain couples TRBV4-3 to TRBJ1-2; perhaps TRBD1 as D (5 bases). The germline V gene has CDR1 LGHNA and CDR2 YSLEER. The CDR3 contains 15 residues. Trimming removed 3 bases from V and 4 bases from J, with 15 bases in between. The CDR3 spells CASSQMAGNPYGYTF. CDR3 nucleotide sequence: TGCGCCAGCAGCCAGATGGCAGGGAATCCCTATGGCTACACCTTC.

This sequence joins TRBV14 and TRBJ2-7; D gene ambiguous. V was pared by 4 bases and J by 3 bases, with 4 bases between. Germline CDR1 and CDR2: SGHDN and FVKESK. The CDR3 length is 11 residues. The CDR3 DNA is TGTGCCAGCAGCCGCGGCTACGAGCAGTACTTC. It encodes CASSRGYEQYF.

The CDR3: CASSTGLAGTGSGANVLTF. Here the CDR3 DNA reads TGTGCCAGCAGTACGGGACTAGCGGGGACAGGCTCTGGGGCCAACGTCCTGACTTTC. The chain has TRBV6-2 or TRBV6-3 and TRBJ2-6, with TRBD2 identical over 13 bases. V trimming: 5 bases; J trimming: 0 bases; junction bases outside the gene matches: 7. CDR3 length: 19 amino acids. From germline, CDR1 is MNHEY and CDR2 SVGEGT.

The chain employs TRBV11-3 and TRBJ2-5; 11 positions match TRBD1. The CDR3 extends over 14 amino acids. The V gene's germline CDR1 is SGHNT and CDR2 YENEEA. V lost 3 bases, J lost 6 bases, and 3 bases stayed unmatched. CDR3 in DNA: TGTGCCAGCAGCTTTTGGGACAGGGGGAAGACCCAGTACTTC. Protein: CASSFWDRGKTQYF.

The rearrangement joins TRBV2 to TRBJ2-3, with D possibly being TRBD2 (5 bases). V dropped 6 bases and J dropped 3 bases, with 16 bases sitting between them. Germline V gene sequence: CDR1 SNHLY, CDR2 FYNNEI. The CDR3 has 15 amino acids. The CDR3 reads CASRIRDTGTDTQYF. In DNA, the CDR3 is TGTGCCAGCAGAATCCGGGATACGGGTACAGATACGCAGTATTTT.

The chain carries TRBV5-8 and TRBJ2-6; D is uncertain. Germline loops: CDR1 SGHTS, CDR2 YDEGEE. Trimming shortened V by 4 bases and J by 4 bases, and 9 bases separated the two germline ends. The CDR3 consists of 14 residues. In DNA form, the CDR3 reads TGTGCCAGCAGCCGGGTCCGGGGGGCCAACGTCCTGACTTTC. This gives the protein CASSRVRGANVLTF. The variable domain in full, completed from reference TRBV5-8 and TRBJ2-6, reads EAGVTQSPTHLIKTRGQQATLRCSPISGHTSVYWYQQALGLGLQFLLWYDEGEERNRGNFPPRFSGRQFPNYSSELNVNALELEDSALYLCASSRVRGANVLTFGAGSRLTVL.

This chain uses TRBV7-2 with TRBJ1-4; D perhaps matches TRBD1 (5 bases). Trimming pared 4 bases from V and 2 bases from J, leaving 11 bases between. The CDR3 contains 15 residues. Looked up from germline, CDR1 is SGHTA and CDR2 is FQGNSA. The CDR3 DNA sequence: TGTGCCAGCAGCTCAGGGTGGGGTACTAATGAAAAACTGTTTTTT. Protein: CASSSGWGTNEKLFF.

The chain is built from TRBV27 and TRBJ2-7; TRBD1 matches 10 bases. With V trimmed by 6 bases and J by 3 bases, 8 bases remained unmatched. The germline CDR1 and CDR2 sequences are MNHEY and SMNVEV (reference sequence). This CDR3 has 15 amino acids. The CDR3 coding sequence is TGTGCCAGCAGCCCCGGACAGGGGGTAGGCTACGAGCAGTACTTC. It yields the protein CASSPGQGVGYEQYF.

V is TRBV25-1 and J is TRBJ1-2; D gene unclear. Germline CDR1 MGHDK, CDR2 SYGVNS. V lost 0 bases, J lost 2 bases, and 4 bases lay in between. This CDR3 has 13 amino acids. CDR3 residues: CASSEYGNYGYTF. The CDR3 coding sequence is TGTGCCAGCAGTGAATACGGGAACTATGGCTACACCTTC.

The V and J genes are TRBV7-9 and TRBJ2-1; 9 nucleotides align to TRBD1. V was pared by 4 bases and J by 0 bases, with 7 bases of the junction left unmatched. CDR1 is SEHNR and CDR2 is FQNEAQ in the germline V gene (reference sequence). There are 17 residues in the CDR3. The CDR3 nucleotides read TGTGCCAGCAGCTCCCGGGGGACAGGGAGCTCCTACAATGAGCAGTTCTTC. This translates into CASSSRGTGSSYNEQFF. Supplemented by reference TRBV7-9 and TRBJ2-1, the full variable domain reads DTGVSQNPRHKITKRGQNVTFRCDPISEHNRLYWYRQTLGQGPEFLTYFQNEAQLEKSRLLSDRFSAERPKGSFSTLEIQRTEQGDSAMYLCASSSRGTGSSYNEQFFGPGTRLTVL.

J is TRBJ2-5 and V is TRBV2, with TRBD2 identical over 11 bases. V lost 3 bases, J lost 3 bases, and 12 bases stayed unmatched. The CDR3 has 18 residues. The germline V gene has CDR1 SNHLY and CDR2 FYNNEI. The CDR3 DNA is TGTGCCAGCAGTGATAATGGTCTAGCGGGGGGACCGGAAGAGACCCAGTACTTC. It translates to CASSDNGLAGGPEETQYF.

The rearrangement joins TRBV28 to TRBJ1-1; D is perhaps TRBD1 (6 bases). The germline V gene encodes CDR1 MDHEN and CDR2 SYDVKM. This CDR3 has 16 residues. The ends were cut back, 4 bases at V and 1 base at J, with 16 bases in the middle. CDR3: CASSSGATSTNTEAFF. The CDR3, as DNA: TGTGCCAGCAGTTCAGGGGCCACCAGCACGAACACTGAAGCTTTCTTT.